A selection of T cell receptor beta chains follows, all from one sample in a study of OX40 agonist ivuxolimab in advanced cancers. TCRdb keeps only in-frame clones here, not all; method: immunoSEQ multiplex PCR. Among more than 20,000 clones listed, 70% to 85% were seen once. The source was CD4+ or CD8+ T cells sorted from blood, collected in a trial of the OX40 agonist ivuxolimab. These receptors were taken from an adult with an advanced solid tumor such as melanoma, head and neck, liver or kidney cancer. CDR3s include the opening cysteine and the closing phenylalanine or tryptophan. The order of the fields is CDR3 protein, V gene, J gene.

CDR3: CASSGGQDYEQYF; V: TRBV10-1; J: TRBJ2-7
CDR3: CASSIDLATGGTDTQYF; V: TRBV19; J: TRBJ2-3
CDR3: CASSLASGEQYF; V: TRBV5-1; J: TRBJ2-5
CDR3: CASSGAANQPQHF; V: TRBV6-4; J: TRBJ1-5
CDR3: CASSHLAGDQYNEQFF; V: TRBV4-1; J: TRBJ2-1
CDR3: CASSPGLAGYIYEQYF; V: TRBV7-9; J: TRBJ2-7
CDR3: CASSKVIAGGPLDTQYF; V: TRBV21-1; J: TRBJ2-3
CDR3: CASSWVLPPGTSGSPRLADTQYF; V: TRBV5-1; J: TRBJ2-3
CDR3: CASSRTSEITGELFF; V: TRBV5-8; J: TRBJ2-2
CDR3: CASSPDGYQETQYF; V: TRBV28; J: TRBJ2-5
CDR3: CATSRGPILGGGTEAFF; V: TRBV15; J: TRBJ1-1